Below are 26 T cell receptor beta chains sequenced from a single sample in a study of cytomegalovirus exposure and HLA in healthy donors (TCRdb year 2017). Library preparation was by the immunoSEQ multiplex PCR assay. The table comes from immuneACCESS by way of TCRdb, which keeps in-frame sequences with V and J called. Part of the clones is missing from these tables; in studies checked, under half for an unresolved V gene and the rest for unknown reasons. The sample data list around 160,000 clones, and approximately 90% of these were observed just once. 2.5% to 3% of the sample is taken by the ten largest. Sequences were obtained from PBMCs. Every receptor here comes from a man younger than 30 in good health and CMV-seronegative.

The chain employs TRBV5-1 and TRBJ2-7; 16 bases match TRBD2. Germline V gene data show CDR1 as SGHRS and CDR2 as YFSETQ. V trimming: 4 bases; J trimming: 9 bases; junction bases outside the gene matches: 7. CDR3 length: 15 amino acids. CDR3 sequence: CASSPGLAGGPGQYF. In DNA form, the CDR3 reads TGCGCCAGCAGCCCGGGACTAGCGGGAGGGCCGGGGCAGTACTTC. Based on the CDR3 plus reference TRBV5-1 and TRBJ2-7, the full variable domain is KAGVTQTPRYLIKTRGQQVTLSCSPISGHRSVSWYQQTPGQGLQFLFEYFSETQRNKGNFPGRFSGRQFSNSRSEMNVSTLELGDSALYLCASSPGLAGGPGQYFGPGTRLTVT.

The J gene is TRBJ1-1, the V gene TRBV7-9; no reliable D call. Germline V gene data show CDR1 as SEHNR and CDR2 as FQNEAQ (reference sequence). The V end was cut by 3 bases, the J end by 3 bases, with 11 bases between. The CDR3 consists of 14 residues. The CDR3 sequence is CASSFGGSDTEAFF. The CDR3, as DNA: TGTGCCAGCAGCTTCGGAGGCTCAGACACTGAAGCTTTCTTT.

The V call is TRBV30, the J call TRBJ1-1; D remains unclear. Trimming took off 0 bases at V and 11 bases at J, with 13 bases between the two ends. The germline V gene encodes CDR1 GTSNPN and CDR2 SVGIG (reference sequence). This CDR3 has 12 residues. CDR3 coding DNA: TGTGCCTGGAGTGTATCCTCAAACGGGGCTTTCTTT. Its translation: CAWSVSSNGAFF.

J is TRBJ2-7 and V is TRBV10-3, with TRBD2 identical over 10 bases. This CDR3 comprises 14 residues. The V and J ends lost 7 bases and 7 bases, in that order; junction bases with no gene match: 10. Germline V gives CDR1 ENHRY, CDR2 SYGVKD. CDR3 in DNA: TGTGCCATCACTCTGAGCGGGAGGGCCCCAGAGCAGTACTTC. Translation: CAITLSGRAPEQYF.

The V call is TRBV10-3, the J call TRBJ1-2, with 11 bases aligning to TRBD1. CDR3 length: 16 residues. V was pared by 3 bases and J by 2 bases, with 5 bases of the junction left unmatched. From germline, CDR1 is ENHRY and CDR2 SYGVKD. The CDR3 protein is CAISDPGQGANYGYTF. CDR3 sequence (DNA): TGTGCCATCAGTGACCCTGGACAGGGGGCGAACTATGGCTACACCTTC.

This sequence joins TRBV6-6 and TRBJ2-5; D is unresolved. The CDR3 spans 14 residues. The germline V gene has CDR1 MNHNY and CDR2 SVGAGI (reference sequence). V gave up 2 bases and J gave up 5 bases, with 12 bases separating them. Written as DNA, the CDR3 is TGTGCCAGCAGTTACGTCGGTAATTTCGAGACCCAGTACTTC. This translates into CASSYVGNFETQYF.

This clone was found a few times. V is TRBV7-2 and J is TRBJ1-2; tentative D call: TRBD1 (6 bases). This CDR3 is built from 13 residues. Germline CDR1 and CDR2: SGHTA and FQGNSA. Trimming took off 5 bases at V and 8 bases at J, with 15 bases between the two ends. The CDR3 nucleotides are TGTGCCAGCAGCCCGGGACAAACTTGGGGCTACACCTTC. Protein: CASSPGQTWGYTF.

The rearrangement uses TRBV4-1 and TRBJ2-7, with TRBD2 identical over 7 bases. The CDR3 runs to 15 residues. CDR1 and CDR2 (germline): MGHRA, YSYEKL. V lost 4 bases to trimming and J lost 2 bases; unmatched junction nucleotides: 8. CDR3 DNA: TGCGCCAGCAGCCCCCTGCCGGGGGGTACCTACGAGCAGTACGTC. The encoded protein is CASSPLPGGTYEQYV.

Here the CDR3 DNA reads TGTGCCAGCAGCTCTCAGACTTACAATGAGCAGTTCTTC. It translates to CASSSQTYNEQFF. The rearrangement links TRBV13 to TRBJ2-1; D ambiguous. CDR1 and CDR2 (germline): PRHDT, FYEKMQ (reference sequence). The length of the CDR3 is 13 residues. V was trimmed by 4 bases and J by 4 bases, leaving 8 bases between them.

The chain links TRBV7-2 to TRBJ1-1, with 7 bases that match TRBD1. V shed 8 bases, J shed 5 bases, and the junction held 8 bases outside the gene matches. The CDR3 is 13 residues long. Germline CDR1 SGHTA, CDR2 FQGNSA. The DNA for the CDR3 is TGTGCCAGCGGGATTACAGGGGTGACTGAAGCTTTCTTT. Translating it yields CASGITGVTEAFF.

The V gene is TRBV6-1, the J gene TRBJ1-2; a weak D match, TRBD1 (6 bases). CDR1 MNHNS and CDR2 SASEGT come from the germline V gene. The CDR3 spans 13 residues. Trimming pared 7 bases from V and 4 bases from J, leaving 13 bases between. CDR3 amino acids: CASMDSTLYGYTF. CDR3 sequence (DNA): TGTGCCAGCATGGACAGCACCCTCTATGGCTACACCTTC.

This clone was counted between two and nine times. V and J are TRBV6-5 and TRBJ1-2; D uncertain. CDR1 and CDR2 (germline): MNHEY, SVGAGI. With 2 bases removed from V and 2 bases from J, the gap between germline ends came to 12 bases. There are 15 residues in the CDR3. CDR3 region: CASSYLVSSNYGYTF. The CDR3 DNA reads TGTGCCAGCAGTTACCTCGTTAGCTCAAACTATGGCTACACCTTC.

The CDR3 sequence is CFTARSGSAHNEQFF. The CDR3 region has the DNA TGTTTCACCGCCCGAAGCGGGTCTGCACACAATGAGCAGTTCTTC. The chain combines TRBV27 with TRBJ2-1; TRBD2 is a possible D gene (6 bases). The CDR3 totals 15 residues. In germline, CDR1 is MNHEY, CDR2 SMNVEV (reference sequence).

The rearrangement links TRBV28 to TRBJ2-7; D is possibly TRBD1 (5 bases). CDR3 size: 14 residues. Trimming removed 4 bases from V and 4 bases from J, with 14 bases in between. The V gene's germline CDR1 is MDHEN and CDR2 SYDVKM. The CDR3 is CASSSQGDGYEQYF. The CDR3 coding sequence is TGTGCCAGCAGTTCCCAGGGTGACGGTTACGAGCAGTACTTC.

The chain has TRBV7-6 and TRBJ2-1; D possibly corresponds to TRBD1 (6 bases). The V and J ends lost 2 bases and 0 bases respectively, with 11 bases between them. The germline gives CDR1 SGHVS, CDR2 FNYEAQ. The CDR3 has 16 residues. The CDR3 DNA is TGTGCCAGCAGCTTAACAGGGATGAGCTCCTACAATGAGCAGTTCTTC. Translating gives CASSLTGMSSYNEQFF.

In its sample, this clone was seen a few times. The chain links TRBV5-1 to TRBJ2-2, with D perhaps matching TRBD1 (5 bases). Trimming left V 4 bases short and J 4 bases short, with 14 bases between. This CDR3 contains 15 residues. CDR1 is SGHRS, CDR2 YFSETQ, per germline. The CDR3 DNA sequence: TGCGCCAGCAGCCGTGACAGACTTCCCACCGGGGAGCTGTTTTTT. Its protein is CASSRDRLPTGELFF. Together with reference TRBV5-1 and TRBJ2-2, the CDR3 gives the full variable domain: KAGVTQTPRYLIKTRGQQVTLSCSPISGHRSVSWYQQTPGQGLQFLFEYFSETQRNKGNFPGRFSGRQFSNSRSEMNVSTLELGDSALYLCASSRDRLPTGELFFGEGSRLTVL.

The rearrangement joins TRBV28 to TRBJ2-7; 7 bases map to TRBD2. Unmatched junction bases numbered 14, after V lost 6 bases and J lost 0 bases. In germline, CDR1 is MDHEN, CDR2 SYDVKM. This CDR3 comprises 17 residues. This chain's CDR3 is CASRTPSGGGSSYEQYF. In DNA, the CDR3 is TGTGCCAGCAGAACACCTTCGGGGGGAGGTAGCTCCTACGAGCAGTACTTC.

This sequence joins TRBV10-1 and TRBJ2-1; D might be TRBD2 (6 bases). Germline CDR1 is WNHNN and CDR2 is SYGVQD (reference sequence). CDR3 size: 14 residues. Trimming shortened V by 6 bases and J by 5 bases, and 14 bases separated the two germline ends. CDR3 coding DNA: TGCGCCAGCAGCCCCGGGACTCCAGACAATGAGCAGTTCTTC. Its protein product is CASSPGTPDNEQFF.

Only a few counts were recorded for this clone. The chain carries TRBV7-2 and TRBJ1-2; tentative D call: TRBD1 (6 bases). The CDR3 extends over 15 amino acids. CDR1 SGHTA and CDR2 FQGNSA come from the germline V gene. The V gene lost 5 bases and the J gene lost 8 bases, with 21 bases spanning the gap. The CDR3 coding sequence is TGTGCCAGCAGCCCGAGGATTGTGGACAGCGTCGGCTACACCTTC. Translated, it gives CASSPRIVDSVGYTF.

The chain uses TRBV6-6 and TRBJ1-2; D perhaps matches TRBD1 (6 bases). Per germline, CDR1 MNHNY and CDR2 SVGAGI (reference sequence). The CDR3 totals 14 residues. Trimming took off 2 bases at V and 5 bases at J, with 12 bases between the two ends. The CDR3, as DNA: TGTGCCAGCAGTTACGAAGGGGGGGGGTATGGCTACACCTTC. It codes for CASSYEGGGYGYTF.

V usage is TRBV27 and J usage is TRBJ1-1; D might be TRBD1 (6 bases). The germline CDR1 and CDR2 sequences are MNHEY and SMNVEV (reference sequence). This CDR3 comprises 15 residues. The V and J ends lost 6 bases and 4 bases respectively, with 18 bases between them. This chain's CDR3 is CASSLGGSTFTEAFF. The CDR3 DNA is TGTGCCAGCAGCCTAGGGGGAAGTACGTTCACTGAAGCTTTCTTT.

A single count supports this clone. The chain combines TRBV5-6 with TRBJ2-5; 9 nucleotides line up with TRBD2. The junction had 4 bases not matched to a gene; V was cut back by 0 bases and J by 1 base. Germline loops: CDR1 SGHDT, CDR2 YYEEEE. The CDR3 sequence is 16 residues long. CDR3 nucleotides: TGTGCCAGCAGCTTGGACAGCGGGGGGAGCCAAGAGACCCAGTACTTC. It encodes CASSLDSGGSQETQYF. The full variable domain, with the rest looked up from reference TRBV5-6 and TRBJ2-5, is DAGVTQSPTHLIKTRGQQVTLRCSPKSGHDTVSWYQQALGQGPQFIFQYYEEEERQRGNFPDRFSGHQFPNYSSELNVNALLLGDSALYLCASSLDSGGSQETQYFGPGTRLLVL.

The chain recombines TRBV4-2 with TRBJ2-5; no clear D. The CDR3 spans 14 residues. Germline-derived CDR1 and CDR2 are LGHNA and YNFKEQ. V dropped 1 base and J dropped 2 bases, with 8 bases sitting between them. CDR3: CASSQGVAQETQYF. CDR3 nucleotides: TGTGCCAGCAGCCAAGGGGTAGCACAAGAGACCCAGTACTTC.

The gene calls are TRBV19 and TRBJ1-5, with 8 bases that match TRBD1. Germline V lookup: CDR1 LNHDA, CDR2 SQIVND (reference sequence). The CDR3 runs to 12 residues. Trimming took 9 bases from V and 5 from J; bases not matched to a gene: 3. CDR3 loop: CASKGQDQPQHF. The CDR3, as DNA: TGTGCCAGCAAGGGACAGGATCAGCCCCAGCATTTT.

This chain links TRBV10-3 with TRBJ1-5; 8 positions agree with TRBD1. This CDR3 is 14 amino acids long. The J segment lost 3 bases and the V segment lost 10 bases, leaving 8 bases of the junction unmatched. Germline CDR1 and CDR2: ENHRY and SYGVKD. Here the CDR3 reads CATRGQDPNQPQHF. CDR3 DNA sequence: TGTGCCACCAGGGGGCAGGACCCCAATCAGCCCCAGCATTTT.

This clone was seen only once. This chain joins TRBV18 and TRBJ2-5; TRBD2 matches 14 bases. With 0 bases clipped from V and 2 bases from J, the junction kept 2 bases outside the gene matches. Looked up from germline, CDR1 is KGHSH and CDR2 is LQKENI. The CDR3 totals 17 residues. CDR3 nucleotide sequence: TGTGCCAGCTCACCACCGGGACTAGCGGGGGATCAAGAGACCCAGTACTTC. Its translation is CASSPPGLAGDQETQYF.